There are a few counts of the clone carrying this T cell receptor beta chain. The antigen is undetermined. Germline V gene sequence: CDR1 MNHEY, CDR2 SMNVEV (reference sequence). The CDR3 is 14 amino acids. J lost 5 bases, V lost 6 bases, and 9 bases had no gene match. Healthy bone marrow donors made up the cohort. The PCR used 60 Vbeta and 13 Jbeta primers. Clones were read by immunoSEQ multiplex PCR, and TCRdb kept only the in-frame ones, dropping some. The sample yields roughly 190,000 clones, 70% to 80% seen once. The sample is drawn from a study of cytomegalovirus exposure and HLA in healthy donors. Across the study: Out of about 179 million T cells, an earlier analysis found over 100 million unique TCR beta sequences in total.

Study outcomes and limitations: Published work reported that the classifier diagnosed cytomegalovirus status with high specificity and sensitivity. In a later analysis, at a false discovery rate of 0.05, approximately 16,000 TCR beta sequences were associated with HLA alleles.

The source material was PBMCs. The TCR comes from a woman between 45 and 65 years old in good health and CMV-seronegative. This chain uses TRBV27 with TRBJ2-5; 7 positions agree with TRBD2. The CDR3 spells CASSLSGSGETQYF. The DNA for the CDR3 is TGTGCCAGCAGCCTTAGCGGGTCCGGGGAGACCCAGTACTTC.